Below, one TCR beta chain is given with its context. Antigen unknown. These data belong to a study of OX40 agonist ivuxolimab in advanced cancers. Germline loops: CDR1 SGHRS, CDR2 YFSETQ. V was clipped by 1 base and J by 4 bases, with 9 bases between them. The CDR3 runs to 14 residues. Findings and limits, study-wide: Expanded clones were, on average, more numerous among CD8+ T cells than CD4+. The study found among the lowest clonal expansion in partial responders at 0.1-3.0 mg/kg.

Sequenced by immunoSEQ multiplex PCR; TCRdb stores in-frame clones only, minus some. The sample comprises around 50,000 clones, 88% of which are singletons, and about 0.68% rests with the top ten. The origin of this receptor is an adult with an advanced solid tumor such as melanoma, head and neck, liver or kidney cancer. This chain links TRBV5-1 with TRBJ1-3, with unresolved D. The starting material was CD4+ or CD8+ T cells sorted from blood, obtained in a trial of the OX40 agonist ivuxolimab. CDR3 bases: TGCGCCAGCAGCTTGCGGGGAGCAGGAAACACCATATATTTT. This sequence encodes CASSLRGAGNTIYF.